The TCR beta chain under discussion was sequenced for a study of immune cell composition in non-small cell lung cancer. Study-wide points: It was not proven that tumour-reactive clones equal dominant tumour-associated clones. Squamous carcinomas (roughly 80%) more often had tumour-associated clones >0.5% than adenocarcinomas (33%). Tumour TCR-beta clonality showed no significant link to smoking pack-years.

Sequencing was performed with immunoSEQ multiplex PCR; in TCRdb, only in-frame clones are kept and a portion is missing. The table records 3,000 to 3,500 clones, 70% to 85% of them present only once. Of note for this clone: The antigen remains unidentified.

The germline CDR1 and CDR2 sequences are MDHEN and SYDVKM. V lost 7 bases and J 0 bases, leaving 9 bases between the germline ends. The CDR3 covers 14 residues. Template was genomic DNA from frozen, unsorted single-cell suspensions. The sequencing input was lung tumor tissue. J is TRBJ1-4 and V is TRBV28; no clear D. The clonotype originates from a human donor with non-small cell lung cancer. The CDR3: CASIPATTNEKLFF. The CDR3, as DNA: TGTGCCAGCATCCCCGCTACAACTAATGAAAAACTGTTTTTT.